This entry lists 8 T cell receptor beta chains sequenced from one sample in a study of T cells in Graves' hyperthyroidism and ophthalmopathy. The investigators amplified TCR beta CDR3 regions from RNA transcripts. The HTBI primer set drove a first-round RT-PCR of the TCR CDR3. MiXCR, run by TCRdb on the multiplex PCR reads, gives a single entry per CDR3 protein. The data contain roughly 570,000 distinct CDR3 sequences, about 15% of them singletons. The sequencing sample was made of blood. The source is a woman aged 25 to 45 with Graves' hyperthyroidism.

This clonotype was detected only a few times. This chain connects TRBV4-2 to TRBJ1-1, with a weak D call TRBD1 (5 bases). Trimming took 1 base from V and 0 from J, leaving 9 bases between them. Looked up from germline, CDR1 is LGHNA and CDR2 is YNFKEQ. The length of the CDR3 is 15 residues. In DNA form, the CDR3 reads TGTGCCAGCAGCCAAGCGACAGAGTTGAACACTGAAGCTTTCTTT. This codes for CASSQATELNTEAFF.

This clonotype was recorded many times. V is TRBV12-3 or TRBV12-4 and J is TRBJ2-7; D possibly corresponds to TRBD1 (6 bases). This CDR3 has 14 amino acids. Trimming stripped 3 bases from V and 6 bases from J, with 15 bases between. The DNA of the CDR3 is TGTGCCAGCAGTTTCGAGCCAGGGGCGGCCGAGCAGTACTTC. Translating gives CASSFEPGAAEQYF.

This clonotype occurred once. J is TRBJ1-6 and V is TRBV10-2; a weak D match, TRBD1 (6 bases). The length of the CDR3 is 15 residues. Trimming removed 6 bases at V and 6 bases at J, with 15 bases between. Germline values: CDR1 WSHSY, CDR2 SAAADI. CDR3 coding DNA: TGCGCCAGCAGCAGCGGGGGGGGCGCTAATTCACCCCTCCACTTT. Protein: CASSSGGGANSPLHF.

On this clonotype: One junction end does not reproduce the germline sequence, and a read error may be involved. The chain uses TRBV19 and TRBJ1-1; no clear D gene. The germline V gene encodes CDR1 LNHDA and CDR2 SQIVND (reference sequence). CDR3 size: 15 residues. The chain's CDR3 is CASGITSGLNTEAFF. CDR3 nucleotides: TGTGCCAGTGGTATCACCTCAGGTCTGAACACTGAAGCTTTCTTT. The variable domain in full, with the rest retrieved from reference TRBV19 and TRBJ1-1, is DGGITQSPKYLFRKEGQNVTLSCEQNLNHDAMYWYRQDPGQGLRLIYYSQIVNDFQKGDIAEGYSVSREKKESFPLTVTSAQKNPTAFYLCASGITSGLNTEAFFGQGTRLTVV.

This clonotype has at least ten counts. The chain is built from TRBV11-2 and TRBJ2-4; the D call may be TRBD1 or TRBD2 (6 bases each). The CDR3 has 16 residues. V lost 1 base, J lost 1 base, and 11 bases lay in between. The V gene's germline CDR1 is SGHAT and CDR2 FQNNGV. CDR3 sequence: CASSLAWGAAKNIQYF. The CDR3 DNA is TGTGCCAGCAGCTTAGCATGGGGGGCTGCCAAAAACATTCAGTACTTC. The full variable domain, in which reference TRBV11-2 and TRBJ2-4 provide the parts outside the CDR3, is EAGVAQSPRYKIIEKRQSVAFWCNPISGHATLYWYQQILGQGPKLLIQFQNNGVVDDSQLPKDRFSAERLKGVDSTLKIQPAKLEDSAVYLCASSLAWGAAKNIQYFGAGTRLSVL.

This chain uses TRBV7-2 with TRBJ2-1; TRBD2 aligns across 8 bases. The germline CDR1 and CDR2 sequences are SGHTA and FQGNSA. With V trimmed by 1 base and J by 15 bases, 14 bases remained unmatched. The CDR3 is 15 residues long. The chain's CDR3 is CASSLVGGRPYGLFF. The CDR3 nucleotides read TGTGCCAGCAGCTTAGTCGGCGGGAGGCCCTACGGCCTGTTCTTC.

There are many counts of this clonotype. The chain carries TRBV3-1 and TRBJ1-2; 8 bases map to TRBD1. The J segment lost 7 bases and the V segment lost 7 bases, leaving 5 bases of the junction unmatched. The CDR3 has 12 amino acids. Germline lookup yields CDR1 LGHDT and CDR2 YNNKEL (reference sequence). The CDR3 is CASKRTGFGYTF. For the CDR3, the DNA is TGTGCCAGCAAAAGGACAGGGTTTGGCTACACCTTC.

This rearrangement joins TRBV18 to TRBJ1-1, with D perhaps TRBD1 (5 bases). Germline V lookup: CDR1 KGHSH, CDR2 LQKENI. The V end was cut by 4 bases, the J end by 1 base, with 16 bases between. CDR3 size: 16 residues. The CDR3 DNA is TGTGCCAGCTCACGCGTGGCGGGGGGGTCGAACACTGAAGCTTTCTTT. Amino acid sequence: CASSRVAGGSNTEAFF.